These 32 T cell receptor beta chains were all obtained from the same sample, sequenced in a study of T-cell reconstitution after alpha-beta-depleted transplantation in children. Using unique molecular identifiers, the investigators prepared the TCRbeta library. TCRdb fed the PCR reads into MiXCR, producing one record per CDR3 protein. The sample lists about 340,000 distinct CDR3 sequences, more than 10% occurring once. The sample consisted of PBMCs, taken from the stem cell graft. The receptors shown here come from a human donor who donated a stem cell graft to a child with Fanconi anemia.

This clonotype was seen a handful of times. This chain joins TRBV12-3 or TRBV12-4 and TRBJ2-7, with D unresolved. V dropped 4 bases and J dropped 6 bases, with 13 bases sitting between them. The CDR3 sequence is 13 residues long. CDR3 in DNA: TGTGCCAGCAGTTCAGCAGGAGTCTCCGAGCAGTACGTC. Amino acids: CASSSAGVSEQYV.

This clonotype occurred a few times. The genes are TRBV28 and TRBJ1-1, with TRBD1 matching over 7 bases. CDR3 length: 14 amino acids. Germline V gives CDR1 MDHEN, CDR2 SYDVKM. The J segment lost 0 bases and the V segment lost 6 bases, leaving 4 bases of the junction unmatched. The CDR3, as DNA: TGTGCCAGCAGAGGGGGCGCCCTGAACACTGAAGCTTTCTTT. It encodes CASRGGALNTEAFF. Full variable domain (remainder filled in from reference TRBV28 and TRBJ1-1): DVKVTQSSRYLVKRTGEKVFLECVQDMDHENMFWYRQDPGLGLRLIYFSYDVKMKEKGDIPEGYSVSREKKERFSLILESASTNQTSMYLCASRGGALNTEAFFGQGTRLTVV.

This clonotype was counted only a few times. The V call is TRBV6-2 or TRBV6-3, the J call TRBJ2-1; D perhaps matches TRBD1 (5 bases). The CDR3 runs to 14 residues. Trimming stripped 5 bases from V and 6 bases from J, with 14 bases between. Germline loops: CDR1 MNHEY, CDR2 SVGEGT. The CDR3 is CASSSRQFTNEQFF. The CDR3, as DNA: TGTGCCAGCAGTAGTCGACAGTTTACCAATGAGCAGTTCTTC.

J is TRBJ2-3 and V is TRBV4-3; D perhaps matches TRBD1 (6 bases). V was shortened by 4 bases and J by 2 bases, with 13 bases between the two germline ends. Germline CDR1 reads LGHNA; CDR2 reads YSLEER. This CDR3 has 15 residues. The CDR3 nucleotides are TGCGCCAGCAGCCCTGGACAGCAGACCACAGATACGCAGTATTTT. Its translation is CASSPGQQTTDTQYF.

V is TRBV18 and J is TRBJ2-7; tentative D call: TRBD2 (5 bases). V was cut by 4 bases and J by 7 bases, with 17 bases left in between. The CDR3 is made up of 14 amino acids. Germline assignment: CDR1 KGHSH and CDR2 LQKENI. CDR3 nucleotide sequence: TGTGCCAGCTCACTCCCTCGGGGTGCGGCGGAGCAGTACTTC. It encodes CASSLPRGAAEQYF.

This clonotype was seen at least ten times. The rearrangement links TRBV5-1 to TRBJ2-1; 9 positions agree with TRBD2. CDR1 and CDR2 from the germline V gene are SGHRS and YFSETQ. CDR3 length: 16 residues. V gave up 2 bases and J gave up 6 bases; unmatched junction bases: 9. The CDR3 DNA is TGCGCCAGCAGCTTACCCGGGACTAGCTCGGCCAATGAGCAGTTCTTC. It specifies CASSLPGTSSANEQFF.

This clonotype has a count of ten or more. The chain has TRBV5-1 and TRBJ2-1, with 9 bases fitting TRBD2. With V trimmed by 0 bases and J by 5 bases, 9 bases remained unmatched. The germline CDR1 and CDR2 sequences are SGHRS and YFSETQ. The CDR3 is made up of 17 amino acids. For the CDR3, the DNA is TGCGCCAGCAGCTTGGTAGGGGCGGGGGGGCCCCACAATGAGCAGTTCTTC. Protein sequence: CASSLVGAGGPHNEQFF.

This clonotype was detected ten times or more. This chain connects TRBV28 to TRBJ2-7, with 12 bases lining up with TRBD1. V lost 3 bases and J lost 6; bases outside the gene matches: 6. Germline lookup yields CDR1 MDHEN and CDR2 SYDVKM. This CDR3 contains 15 residues. CDR3 in DNA: TGTGCCAGCAGTTTGGGGACAGGGGGCGAGTTCGAGCAGTACGTC. Translating it yields CASSLGTGGEFEQYV.

This clonotype was observed at least ten times. The CDR3 DNA reads TGTGCCAGCAGTCCAGCGGGGGGGCCACACTCCGAAACCAATGAGCAGTTCTTC. This gives the protein CASSPAGGPHSETNEQFF. The rearrangement links TRBV12-3 or TRBV12-4 to TRBJ2-1, with 10 bases fitting TRBD2. The trim removed 5 bases at V and 6 bases at J, leaving 16 bases unmatched. The CDR3 runs 18 residues.

J is TRBJ1-2 and V is TRBV7-9; D not resolved. CDR1 and CDR2 from the germline V gene are SEHNR and FQNEAQ (reference sequence). This CDR3 spans 14 amino acids. The germline V and J ends were trimmed by 2 bases and 8 bases, with 15 bases remaining between them. The CDR3 spells CASSLMGMGFGYTF. CDR3 bases: TGTGCCAGCAGCTTAATGGGGATGGGCTTCGGCTACACCTTC.

In this sample, this clonotype turned up a few times. V usage is TRBV12-3 or TRBV12-4 and J usage is TRBJ2-5; D is undetermined. The V end lost 6 bases, the J end lost 5 bases, and 13 bases lay between the germline ends. The CDR3 spans 13 residues. Here the CDR3 DNA reads TGTGCCAGCAGGGTTAACTGGCGCGAGACCCAGTACTTC. Translation: CASRVNWRETQYF.

Many counts were recorded for this clonotype. The V call is TRBV7-8, the J call TRBJ2-3; D gene unclear. The CDR3 is made up of 12 amino acids. CDR1 SGHVS and CDR2 FQNEAQ come from the germline V gene. Trimming removed 5 bases from V and 2 bases from J, with 5 bases in between. This CDR3 is CASSTHTDTQYF. DNA for the CDR3: TGTGCCAGCAGCACCCACACAGATACGCAGTATTTT.

Ten or more counts support this clonotype. The chain joins TRBV27 to TRBJ2-1; 8 bases match TRBD2. The CDR3 has 15 amino acids. The V segment lost 10 bases and the J segment 13 bases; nucleotides outside the gene matches: 21. In germline, CDR1 is MNHEY, CDR2 SMNVEV (reference sequence). The CDR3 sequence is CAIAGGGGGYQLQFF. DNA for the CDR3: TGTGCCATCGCCGGGGGCGGCGGGGGGTACCAGCTACAGTTCTTC.

There are many counts of this clonotype. The chain links TRBV20-1 to TRBJ2-3; D is uncertain. This CDR3 spans 11 amino acids. V dropped 4 bases and J dropped 1 base, with 3 bases sitting between them. Per the germline V gene, CDR1 is DFQATT and CDR2 is SNEGSKA (reference sequence). In DNA, the CDR3 is TGCAGTGCTACAGGCACAGATACGCAGTATTTT. It specifies CSATGTDTQYF.

This clonotype was counted at least ten times. The J gene is TRBJ2-1, the V gene TRBV3-1, with 7 bases aligning to TRBD2. The CDR3 is made up of 13 amino acids. Trimming removed 2 bases from V and 6 bases from J; junction bases left unmatched: 1. The germline V gene has CDR1 LGHDT and CDR2 YNNKEL (reference sequence). This chain's CDR3 is CASSQTSANEQFF. In nucleotides, the CDR3 is TGTGCCAGCAGCCAAACTAGCGCCAATGAGCAGTTCTTC.

This clonotype was counted a few times. V is TRBV6-1 and J is TRBJ1-2, with D maybe TRBD1 (5 bases). The V end lost 6 bases, the J end lost 4 bases, and 18 bases lay between the germline ends. Germline loops: CDR1 MNHNS, CDR2 SASEGT. There are 15 residues in the CDR3. The CDR3 sequence is CASRERGTALYGYTF. Here the CDR3 DNA reads TGTGCCAGCAGGGAGCGTGGGACGGCCCTCTATGGCTACACCTTC.

This clonotype was seen a few times. The genes are TRBV5-1 and TRBJ1-1; a possible D gene is TRBD1 (6 bases). The germline V and J ends were trimmed by 0 bases and 1 base, with 10 bases remaining between them. The CDR3 is made up of 15 amino acids. Germline CDR1 reads SGHRS; CDR2 reads YFSETQ. Here the CDR3 reads CASSLGPQGNTEAFF. In DNA, the CDR3 is TGCGCCAGCAGCTTGGGCCCACAGGGGAACACTGAAGCTTTCTTT.

This clonotype was seen more than once but under ten times. This chain links TRBV18 with TRBJ2-3, with TRBD1 as a possible D gene (6 bases). Germline CDR1 is KGHSH and CDR2 is LQKENI. The CDR3 extends over 16 amino acids. V lost 2 bases to trimming and J lost 0 bases, with 12 bases between them. The CDR3, as DNA: TGTGCCAGCTCACCATTGGGGGACACTAGCACAGATACGCAGTATTTT. Protein sequence: CASSPLGDTSTDTQYF.

There are a few counts of this clonotype. This sequence joins TRBV20-1 and TRBJ2-7, with D maybe TRBD1 (5 bases). Germline CDR1 and CDR2: DFQATT and SNEGSKA (reference sequence). CDR3 length: 12 amino acids. With 4 bases removed from V and 5 bases from J, the gap between germline ends came to 12 bases. The CDR3 region is CSAIREGDEQYF. The CDR3 coding sequence is TGCAGTGCTATCCGAGAAGGGGACGAGCAGTACTTC.

V is TRBV30 and J is TRBJ1-4; no reliable D call. This CDR3 is 13 amino acids long. Trimming removed 3 bases from V and 6 bases from J, with 11 bases in between. CDR1 GTSNPN and CDR2 SVGIG come from the germline V gene (reference sequence). This chain's CDR3 is CAWRRSSHEKLFF. The CDR3 coding sequence is TGTGCCTGGAGGAGGTCTAGTCATGAAAAACTGTTTTTT.

At least ten counts were recorded for this clonotype. The chain links TRBV7-9 to TRBJ1-1, with D perhaps TRBD1 (6 bases). The germline V gene encodes CDR1 SEHNR and CDR2 FQNEAQ (reference sequence). The V gene lost 5 bases and the J gene lost 4 bases, with 11 bases spanning the gap. The CDR3 totals 13 residues. Here the CDR3 DNA reads TGTGCCAGCAGCAGAGGGGGTCCCACTGAAGCTTTCTTT. It is translated as CASSRGGPTEAFF. Complete variable domain (other parts from reference TRBV7-9 and TRBJ1-1): DTGVSQNPRHKITKRGQNVTFRCDPISEHNRLYWYRQTLGQGPEFLTYFQNEAQLEKSRLLSDRFSAERPKGSFSTLEIQRTEQGDSAMYLCASSRGGPTEAFFGQGTRLTVV.

The V and J genes are TRBV12-2 and TRBJ2-7. TRBV12-2 is labeled a pseudogene. The CDR3 spans 17 residues. The CDR3 DNA is TGTGCAAGTCGCTTTGGGCTAGCGGGAGGGAGCATCTACGAGCAGTACTTC. Encoded protein: CASRFGLAGGSIYEQYF.

This clonotype was counted ten times or more. The gene calls are TRBV7-6 and TRBJ2-1, with D tentatively TRBD2 (5 bases). The CDR3 is made up of 16 amino acids. The V and J ends lost 0 bases and 0 bases respectively, with 9 bases between them. The germline CDR1 and CDR2 sequences are SGHVS and FNYEAQ. CDR3 sequence (DNA): TGTGCCAGCAGCTTAGCCGACTACAGCTCCTACAATGAGCAGTTCTTC. Translating gives CASSLADYSSYNEQFF. Combining the CDR3 with reference TRBV7-6 and TRBJ2-1 gives the whole variable domain GAGVSQSPRYKVTKRGQDVALRCDPISGHVSLYWYRQALGQGPEFLTYFNYEAQQDKSGLPNDRFSAERPEGSISTLTIQRTEQRDSAMYRCASSLADYSSYNEQFFGPGTRLTVL.

This clonotype was seen repeatedly, ten times or more. The rearrangement joins TRBV27 to TRBJ2-3; no firm D call. V lost 0 bases, J lost 2 bases, and 9 bases lay in between. Germline CDR1 reads MNHEY; CDR2 reads SMNVEV (reference sequence). There are 15 residues in the CDR3. CDR3 sequence reads: CASSLSVTLTDTQYF. CDR3 DNA sequence: TGTGCCAGCAGTTTATCGGTCACTCTCACAGATACGCAGTATTTT.

As concerns this clonotype: It may be a read error: a sequence one base away is much more abundant. This chain joins TRBV24-1 and TRBJ2-3, with TRBD1 identical over 7 bases. The germline V gene encodes CDR1 KGHDR and CDR2 SFDVKD. This CDR3 region has 14 residues. The CDR3: CATSTGTELDTRYF. CDR3 in DNA: TGTGCCACCAGTACCGGGACAGAGTTAGATACGCGGTATTTT.

The genes are TRBV7-6 and TRBJ1-6; unclear D gene. V shed 1 base and J shed 2 bases, with 6 bases lying between them. Germline V gene data show CDR1 as SGHVS and CDR2 as FNYEAQ. The CDR3 length is 15 residues. The CDR3 spells CASSLEDTYNSPLHF. For the CDR3, the DNA is TGTGCCAGCAGCTTAGAGGATACCTATAATTCACCCCTCCACTTT.

The CDR3 reads CATSDSGTGAYNEQFF. The CDR3 DNA reads as TGTGCCACCAGTGATTCGGGGACAGGGGCCTACAATGAGCAGTTCTTC. The chain combines TRBV24-1 with TRBJ2-1; 10 bases line up with TRBD1. The V segment lost 2 bases and the J segment 2 bases; nucleotides outside the gene matches: 2. Germline assignment: CDR1 KGHDR and CDR2 SFDVKD. CDR3 size: 16 residues.

Only a few counts were recorded for this clonotype. V is TRBV4-1 and J is TRBJ2-4; D remains unclear. V was clipped by 4 bases and J by 7 bases, with 23 bases between them. This CDR3 spans 17 amino acids. Germline CDR1 reads MGHRA; CDR2 reads YSYEKL. CDR3 nucleotides: TGCGCCAGCAGCCCCGCGGCCACAGACCGTTGGAAGAACATTCAGTACTTC. Protein sequence: CASSPAATDRWKNIQYF.

This clonotype was seen ten or more times. This sequence joins TRBV5-1 and TRBJ1-1; 7 nucleotides agree with TRBD1. V lost 4 bases, J lost 1 base, and 7 bases stayed unmatched. The CDR3 is 15 residues long. Looked up from germline, CDR1 is SGHRS and CDR2 is YFSETQ. The CDR3 region is CASSEDRASNTEAFF. CDR3 DNA: TGCGCCAGCAGCGAAGACAGGGCTTCGAACACTGAAGCTTTCTTT.

The chain carries TRBV11-2 and TRBJ1-6; D gene ambiguous. Germline V lookup: CDR1 SGHAT, CDR2 FQNNGV. The CDR3 runs to 14 residues. Trimming cost V 2 bases and J 10 bases, with 12 bases left between them. The CDR3 region has the DNA TGTGCCAGCAGCTTACGGCAGGCTCAGTCACCCCTCCACTTT. Protein sequence: CASSLRQAQSPLHF.

This clonotype is labeled medium-sized. The J gene is TRBJ2-3, the V gene TRBV20-1; 12 bases map to TRBD2. This CDR3 region has 16 residues. With 1 base clipped from V and 4 bases from J, the junction kept 6 bases outside the gene matches. CDR1 and CDR2 from the germline V gene are DFQATT and SNEGSKA (reference sequence). The CDR3 DNA sequence: TGCAGTGCTAGAGGCGGACTAGCGGGGTTAGCAGATACGCAGTATTTT. Translating gives CSARGGLAGLADTQYF.

This clonotype was seen more than once but under ten times. The J gene is TRBJ2-7, the V gene TRBV12-5; maybe TRBD1 (6 bases). V gave up 2 bases and J gave up 0 bases, with 11 bases separating them. The CDR3 consists of 15 residues. Per the germline V gene, CDR1 is LGHNT and CDR2 is FRNRAP. CDR3 residues: CASGLRQGISYEQYF. CDR3 sequence (DNA): TGTGCTAGTGGTTTGCGGCAGGGGATCTCCTACGAGCAGTACTTC.